Following are 10 T cell receptor beta chains from one sample sequenced in a study of cytotoxic CD8 clonotypes in ibrutinib-treated CLL. The repertoire was sequenced with immunoSEQ multiplex PCR; TCRdb's copy has only in-frame clones and lacks some. The sample lists roughly 60,000 clones, 71% occurring once. The specimen was PBMCs, collected after 12 months of ibrutinib treatment. These receptor sequences come from a human donor with chronic lymphocytic leukemia.

This clone was observed a few times. V gene TRBV11-2 combines with J gene TRBJ2-7; D is unclear. CDR1 is SGHAT and CDR2 is FQNNGV in the germline V gene. The V end lost 4 bases, the J end lost 5 bases, and 15 bases lay between the germline ends. The length of the CDR3 is 14 residues. CDR3 sequence reads: CASSSGPGENEQYF. CDR3 in DNA: TGTGCCAGCAGCTCAGGCCCCGGAGAGAACGAGCAGTACTTC.

V is TRBV2 and J is TRBJ2-2; the D gene is possibly TRBD1 (6 bases). The CDR3 totals 13 residues. V was clipped by 6 bases and J by 8 bases, with 13 bases between them. Germline V gene lookup returns CDR1 SNHLY and CDR2 FYNNEI. For the CDR3, the DNA is TGTGCCAGCAGGCGAAACAGGGCAGGGGAGCTGTTTTTT. Protein product: CASRRNRAGELFF.

V and J are TRBV20-1 and TRBJ1-1, with D hard to call. Trimming shortened V by 0 bases and J by 10 bases, and 9 bases separated the two germline ends. The CDR3 is made up of 11 amino acids. Germline-derived CDR1 and CDR2 are DFQATT and SNEGSKA (reference sequence). CDR3 DNA: TGCAGTGCTAGAGAGGAGGTTGGAGCTTTCTTT. Translated, it gives CSAREEVGAFF.

The chain uses TRBV7-2 and TRBJ2-4; D may be TRBD2 (6 bases). CDR1 is SGHTA, CDR2 FQGNSA, per germline. The CDR3 has 12 residues. V was shortened by 8 bases and J by 7 bases, with 12 bases between the two germline ends. In nucleotides, the CDR3 is TGTGCCAGCGGGGTAGCGGCCAACATTCAGTACTTC. It specifies CASGVAANIQYF.

The chain recombines TRBV9 with TRBJ2-3; a possible D gene is TRBD1 (6 bases). Looked up from germline, CDR1 is SGDLS and CDR2 is YYNGEE. Trimming shortened V by 4 bases and J by 0 bases, and 12 bases separated the two germline ends. The CDR3 runs to 15 residues. The CDR3 DNA follows: TGTGCCAGCAGCTCACGGACAGACAGCACAGATACGCAGTATTTT. As protein: CASSSRTDSTDTQYF.

The genes are TRBV7-2 and TRBJ2-2; TRBD2 might be the D (7 bases). V lost 10 bases and J 0 bases, leaving 9 bases between the germline ends. Germline V gene data show CDR1 as SGHTA and CDR2 as FQGNSA. The CDR3 covers 13 residues. CDR3 region: CATGGPNTGELFF. DNA for the CDR3: TGTGCCACCGGGGGGCCGAACACCGGGGAGCTGTTTTTT. The full variable domain, completed using reference TRBV7-2 and TRBJ2-2, is GAGVSQSPSNKVTEKGKDVELRCDPISGHTALYWYRQSLGQGLEFLIYFQGNSAPDKSGLPSDRFSAERTGGSVSTLTIQRTQQEDSAVYLCATGGPNTGELFFGEGSRLTVL.

The V call is TRBV2, the J call TRBJ2-1; 7 positions agree with TRBD1. Germline lookup yields CDR1 SNHLY and CDR2 FYNNEI. V lost 6 bases and J lost 7; bases outside the gene matches: 9. The CDR3 contains 14 residues. The CDR3 region has the DNA TGTGCCAGCAGGGAACAGGGGCCCACGAATGAGCAGTTCTTC. Translating it yields CASREQGPTNEQFF.

The gene calls are TRBV4-1 and TRBJ2-1; the match to TRBD2 covers 8 bases. J gave up 7 bases and V 7 bases, and 18 bases lay outside the gene matches. Germline CDR1 MGHRA, CDR2 YSYEKL. CDR3 size: 17 residues. The chain's CDR3 is CASTSQAGAGVGNEQFF. The CDR3 DNA follows: TGCGCCAGCACCTCTCAAGCGGGAGCGGGAGTCGGAAATGAGCAGTTCTTC.

This clone was detected a few times. The rearrangement joins TRBV5-1 to TRBJ1-5; 7 bases fit TRBD1. Unmatched junction bases numbered 8, after V lost 4 bases and J lost 4 bases. The CDR3 loop spans 15 amino acids. Germline V gives CDR1 SGHRS, CDR2 YFSETQ. CDR3 sequence (DNA): TGCGCCAGCAGCCTGGGGACAGACGATAATCAGCCCCAGCATTTT. Amino acid sequence: CASSLGTDDNQPQHF.

This clone has just one count. This chain connects TRBV11-2 to TRBJ2-7; 9 bases fit TRBD1. The CDR3 is 15 residues long. Germline-derived CDR1 and CDR2 are SGHAT and FQNNGV. Losses at the gene ends were 5 bases for V and 4 bases for J; bases not matched to a gene: 9. DNA of the CDR3: TGTGCCAGCAGCACTCACAGGGGGCGCGCGTACGAGCAGTACTTC. Protein product: CASSTHRGRAYEQYF. The variable domain in full, with the rest retrieved from reference TRBV11-2 and TRBJ2-7, is EAGVAQSPRYKIIEKRQSVAFWCNPISGHATLYWYQQILGQGPKLLIQFQNNGVVDDSQLPKDRFSAERLKGVDSTLKIQPAKLEDSAVYLCASSTHRGRAYEQYFGPGTRLTVT.